The entry that follows covers one T cell receptor (beta chain) sequence. The CDR3 has 14 residues. CDR1 and CDR2 from the germline V gene are MNHEY and SVGEGT. Trimming removed 4 bases from V and 6 bases from J; junction bases left unmatched: 8. This entry belongs to a study of control samples from healthy donors and cancer patients. TCRdb keeps only in-frame clones here, not all; method: immunoSEQ multiplex PCR. The table shows 170,000 or so clones, with 94% occurring only once. The sample taken for sequencing was blood. The sequence came from a woman in her late teens or twenties in good health. The genes are TRBV6-2 or TRBV6-3 and TRBJ1-1; 7 bases fit TRBD1. The CDR3, as DNA: TGTGCCAGCAGTTTTTCCCCAGGGGGACCTGAAGCTTTCTTT. The encoded protein is CASSFSPGGPEAFF.